Described below is a single T cell receptor (beta chain) sequence and its context. Antigen unknown. This record belongs to a study of cytomegalovirus exposure and HLA in healthy donors. Study observations and caveats: Previous analysis showed most TCR beta V segments were productive about 87% or about 30% of the time.

A multiplex PCR was run with 60 Vbeta primers and 13 Jbeta primers. Libraries were prepared by immunoSEQ multiplex PCR; TCRdb keeps only in-frame clonotypes and omits some of them. The table has approximately 140,000 clones, roughly three quarters seen once; the top ten hold about 5.3%. V was trimmed by 1 base and J by 2 bases, leaving 12 bases between them. Germline values: CDR1 MDHEN, CDR2 SYDVKM. The CDR3 has 16 residues. The clonotype comes from a woman between 50 and 59 years old in good health and CMV-seronegative. Material: PBMCs. The chain uses TRBV28 and TRBJ1-3; D is perhaps TRBD1 (5 bases). CDR3 nucleotides: TGTGCCAGCAGTTTATCTCTACAGGTGGCTGGAAACACCATATATTTT. Amino acids: CASSLSLQVAGNTIYF.